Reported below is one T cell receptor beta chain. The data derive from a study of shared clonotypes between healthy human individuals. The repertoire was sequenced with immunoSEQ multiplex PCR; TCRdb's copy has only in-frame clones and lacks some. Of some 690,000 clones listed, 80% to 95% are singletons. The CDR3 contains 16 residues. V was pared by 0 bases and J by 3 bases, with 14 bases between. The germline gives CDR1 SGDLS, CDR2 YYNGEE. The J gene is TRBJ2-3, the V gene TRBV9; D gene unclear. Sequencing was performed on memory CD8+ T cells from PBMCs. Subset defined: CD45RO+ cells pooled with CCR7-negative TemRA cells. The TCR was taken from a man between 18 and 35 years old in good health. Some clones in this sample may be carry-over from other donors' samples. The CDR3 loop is CASSVGRSWKTDTQYF. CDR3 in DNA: TGTGCCAGCAGCGTAGGACGCAGTTGGAAGACAGATACGCAGTATTTT. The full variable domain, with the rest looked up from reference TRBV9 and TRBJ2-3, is DSGVTQTPKHLITATGQRVTLRCSPRSGDLSVYWYQQSLDQGLQFLIQYYNGEERAKGNILERFSAQQFPDLHSELNLSSLELGDSALYFCASSVGRSWKTDTQYFGPGTRLTVL.